This T cell receptor (beta chain) is drawn from a study of shared clonotypes between healthy human individuals. For every subset, genomic DNA was evenly distributed across several immunoSEQ plates. Method: immunoSEQ multiplex PCR; TCRdb's copy keeps in-frame clones and lacks some. The repertoire holds about 1.5 million clones, with roughly 96% as singletons. V trimming: 6 bases; J trimming: 5 bases; junction bases outside the gene matches: 5. CDR3 length equals 14 residues. Germline V gene lookup returns CDR1 MNHEY and CDR2 SMNVEV (reference sequence). This receptor was obtained from a young man in good health. The sample consisted of naive CD4+ T cells sorted from blood. The subset denotes: CD45RA+ positively selected. This chain uses TRBV27 with TRBJ2-2, with TRBD1 identical over 8 bases. Written as DNA, the CDR3 is TGTGCCAGCAGAAAGACAGGGGCTACCGGGGAGCTGTTTTTT. Translated: CASRKTGATGELFF.